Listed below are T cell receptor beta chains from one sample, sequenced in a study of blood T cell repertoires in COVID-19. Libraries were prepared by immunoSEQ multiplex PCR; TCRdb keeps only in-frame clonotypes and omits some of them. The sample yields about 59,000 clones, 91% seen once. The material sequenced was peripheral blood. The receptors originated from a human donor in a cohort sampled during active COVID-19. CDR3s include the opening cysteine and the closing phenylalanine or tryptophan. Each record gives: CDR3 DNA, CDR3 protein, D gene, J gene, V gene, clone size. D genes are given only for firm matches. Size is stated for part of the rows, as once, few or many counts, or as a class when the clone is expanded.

DNA: TGCGCCAGCAACAGGCGGGAGGGCCGGGAGACCCAGTACTTC
CDR3: CASNRREGRETQYF
D: TRBD2
J: TRBJ2-5
V: TRBV5-1
size: -

DNA: TGTGCCAGCAGCTTAGAGCCGGCGACTAGCGGGACTGGTGAGCAGTACTTC
CDR3: CASSLEPATSGTGEQYF
D: TRBD2
J: TRBJ2-7
V: TRBV7-6
size: once

DNA: TGTGCCAGTACTGAGAGGTCCTACAATGAGCAGTTCTTC
CDR3: CASTERSYNEQFF
D: -
J: TRBJ2-1
V: TRBV19
size: -

DNA: TGCGCCAGCAGCTTGCGGCGCGCGGGGGGGACCTCCTACGAGCAGTACTTC
CDR3: CASSLRRAGGTSYEQYF
D: TRBD2
J: TRBJ2-7
V: TRBV5-1
size: -

DNA: TGTGCCAGCAGTTTCGGCTACAATGAGCAGTTCTTC
CDR3: CASSFGYNEQFF
D: -
J: TRBJ2-1
V: TRBV27
size: -

DNA: TGTGCCAGCAGCTGGGGGGGCCGGGAGACCCAGTACTTC
CDR3: CASSWGGRETQYF
D: -
J: TRBJ2-5
V: TRBV11-1
size: -

DNA: TGTGCCAGCAGCCATTTCGGGGAGCAGTACTTC
CDR3: CASSHFGEQYF
D: -
J: TRBJ2-7
V: TRBV3-1/TRBV3-2
size: -

DNA: TGCACCAGCAGCCAAAGAAAGAAGACAGGGAGCACCGGGGAGCTGTTTTTT
CDR3: CTSSQRKKTGSTGELFF
D: -
J: TRBJ2-2
V: TRBV1
size: -

DNA: TGTGCCAGCAGTCGGGAGGGGGTTGGTGGCTACACCTTC
CDR3: CASSREGVGGYTF
D: -
J: TRBJ1-2
V: TRBV6-4
size: -

DNA: TGTGCCAGCAGCCTGCTGGCGGTCGGAGGTAATGAGCAGTTCTTC
CDR3: CASSLLAVGGNEQFF
D: -
J: TRBJ2-1
V: TRBV13
size: -

DNA: TGTGCCAGCTCACGAGACAGGGGATACAATGAGCAGTTCTTC
CDR3: CASSRDRGYNEQFF
D: TRBD1
J: TRBJ2-1
V: TRBV18
size: -

DNA: TGTGCCAGCAGCCGTGACAGGAACTACGGCTATGGCTACACCTTC
CDR3: CASSRDRNYGYGYTF
D: -
J: TRBJ1-2
V: TRBV5-4
size: -

DNA: TGTGCCAGCAGAACGCGGGGGGGAGGGAACACTGAAGCTTTCTTT
CDR3: CASRTRGGGNTEAFF
D: -
J: TRBJ1-1
V: TRBV6-6
size: -

DNA: TGCGCCAGCAGCCAATGGACAGCGAACACTGAAGCTTTCTTT
CDR3: CASSQWTANTEAFF
D: -
J: TRBJ1-1
V: TRBV4-1
size: -

DNA: TGTGCCAGCAGTCTACGACTAGCGGGAGAGAGTGAGCAGTTCTTC
CDR3: CASSLRLAGESEQFF
D: TRBD2
J: TRBJ2-1
V: TRBV27
size: -

DNA: TGTGCCAGCACACTTCTACAGGGAACCCACGAGCAGTACTTC
CDR3: CASTLLQGTHEQYF
D: -
J: TRBJ2-7
V: TRBV6-5
size: -

DNA: TGTGCCAGCAGCCGAAGAGGGACAGGGGGCGAGCAGTACTTC
CDR3: CASSRRGTGGEQYF
D: TRBD1
J: TRBJ2-7
V: TRBV3-1/TRBV3-2
size: -

DNA: TGCGCCAGCAGCTTGCCTCCTTTTGCGGGGGCCTCGATGAATGAGCAGTTCTTC
CDR3: CASSLPPFAGASMNEQFF
D: -
J: TRBJ2-1
V: TRBV5-1
size: -

DNA: TGCGCCAGCAGCCAACCCATTGACAGGGGGCATCCGCAGTATTTT
CDR3: CASSQPIDRGHPQYF
D: TRBD1
J: TRBJ2-3
V: TRBV4-1
size: once

DNA: TGCGCCAGCAGCCCGGACAGGGCAGCCTACGAGCAGTACTTC
CDR3: CASSPDRAAYEQYF
D: TRBD1
J: TRBJ2-7
V: TRBV5-1
size: -

DNA: TGTGCCAGCAGGGGTGCAGGGCCCCCCTACAATGAGCAGTTCTTC
CDR3: CASRGAGPPYNEQFF
D: -
J: TRBJ2-1
V: TRBV28
size: -

DNA: TGTGCCAGCAGCCCGCCGGGGGGCATCGCGGAAACGACTGAAGCTTTCTTT
CDR3: CASSPPGGIAETTEAFF
D: -
J: TRBJ1-1
V: TRBV7-9
size: few

DNA: TGTGCCAGCAGTTACTCCGGGACAGGGAGGAATTCACCCCTCCACTTT
CDR3: CASSYSGTGRNSPLHF
D: TRBD1
J: TRBJ1-6
V: TRBV6-5
size: -

DNA: TGCGCCAGCAGCCGACAAGGGGCCCCTTACGAGCAGTACTTC
CDR3: CASSRQGAPYEQYF
D: -
J: TRBJ2-7
V: TRBV5-1
size: -

DNA: TGTGCCAGCAGTCTAGTATCGTACGAGCAGTACTTC
CDR3: CASSLVSYEQYF
D: -
J: TRBJ2-7
V: TRBV6-5
size: -

DNA: TGTGCCAGCAGTCTCTACTTTACTAGCGGGGGGACCGATTCCACAGATACGCAGTATTTT
CDR3: CASSLYFTSGGTDSTDTQYF
D: TRBD2
J: TRBJ2-3
V: TRBV6-6
size: once